The clone carrying this T cell receptor beta chain showed up just a few times. Antigen unknown. The CDR3 is 13 residues long. CDR1 is MNHEY and CDR2 is SMNVEV in the germline V gene (reference sequence). V dropped 5 bases and J dropped 10 bases, with 17 bases sitting between them. The sample comes from a study of CD8 T cells in ankylosing spondylitis. Quantitative 5'-RACE with molecular barcodes produced the TCR beta libraries. Each CDR3 protein is one row after TCRdb ran MiXCR on the 5' RACE reads. The data show under 450,000 distinct CDR3 sequences, with 20% seen just once and approximately 14% held by the top ten. Study-level points and caveats: Blood of patients with ankylosing spondylitis appeared to be characterized by a TCR beta motif of several highly homologous variants. With a CD8+ phenotype, disease-linked clones were relatively rare in peripheral blood. Earlier authors reported some of these motif variants in reactive arthritis synovial fluid and blood.

The chain has TRBV27 and TRBJ1-1; perhaps TRBD1 as D (6 bases). The receptor's source is a male donor with ankylosing spondylitis or in good health (not recorded which). Sequenced sample: blood, either unsorted or a sorted T cell fraction (not recorded which). For the CDR3, the DNA is TGTGCCAGCAGTCCAGGGACACGCTGGGGAGCTTTCTTT. It specifies CASSPGTRWGAFF.